A single sample is the source of the 32 T cell receptor beta chains below, sequenced in a study of blood T cell repertoires in COVID-19. This table comes from immunoSEQ multiplex PCR, and its TCRdb copy is limited to in-frame clones, with some not included. The sample gives almost 200,000 clones, around four fifths of which show up once; approximately 0.99% is in the top ten. The source material was peripheral blood. Every receptor here comes from a man in his sixties with COVID-19, enrolled during active disease.

The rearrangement uses TRBV24-1 and TRBJ1-1, with D unclear. The V gene's germline CDR1 is KGHDR and CDR2 SFDVKD. CDR3 length: 11 amino acids. The V and J ends lost 4 bases and 12 bases respectively, with 11 bases between them. The CDR3 sequence is CATSEVGGPFF. CDR3 in DNA: TGTGCCACCAGTGAAGTAGGAGGACCTTTCTTT.

V is TRBV19 and J is TRBJ2-1; 10 bases agree with TRBD2. The CDR3 extends over 17 amino acids. Germline values: CDR1 LNHDA, CDR2 SQIVND (reference sequence). V trimming: 5 bases; J trimming: 2 bases; junction bases outside the gene matches: 9. CDR3 protein: CASSLGSGRGTYNEQFF. CDR3 DNA sequence: TGTGCCAGTAGTTTAGGGAGCGGGAGGGGGACCTACAATGAGCAGTTCTTC.

This chain joins TRBV5-1 and TRBJ2-1; D might be TRBD2 (6 bases). Deletions cut 3 bases from V and 8 bases from J, with 15 bases between. CDR3 length equals 14 residues. CDR1 SGHRS and CDR2 YFSETQ come from the germline V gene. The CDR3 is CASSSGSGRDEQFF. The CDR3 DNA is TGCGCCAGCAGCTCGGGAAGCGGGCGGGATGAGCAGTTCTTC.

The chain carries TRBV29-1 and TRBJ2-1, with 7 bases aligning to TRBD1. This CDR3 contains 11 residues. Germline V gene sequence: CDR1 SQVTM, CDR2 ANQGSEA. The J segment lost 7 bases and the V segment lost 5 bases, leaving 2 bases of the junction unmatched. This CDR3 is CSVIRGNEQFF. In nucleotides, the CDR3 is TGCAGCGTTATCAGGGGGAATGAGCAGTTCTTC.

This clone was recorded once. The chain is built from TRBV19 and TRBJ2-1; 10 bases fit TRBD1. Germline lookup yields CDR1 LNHDA and CDR2 SQIVND (reference sequence). The CDR3 is made up of 16 amino acids. V dropped 5 bases and J dropped 7; count of bases not matched to a gene: 11. The CDR3 DNA follows: TGTGCCAGTAGTCCAGAGCGGGGGACAGGGGAGAATGAGCAGTTCTTC. It yields the protein CASSPERGTGENEQFF. Complete variable domain (other parts from reference TRBV19 and TRBJ2-1): DGGITQSPKYLFRKEGQNVTLSCEQNLNHDAMYWYRQDPGQGLRLIYYSQIVNDFQKGDIAEGYSVSREKKESFPLTVTSAQKNPTAFYLCASSPERGTGENEQFFGPGTRLTVL.

Turning to this clone: A junction end diverges from the germline sequence, so it may reflect a read error. The chain links TRBV3-1 (or the pseudogene TRBV3-2) to TRBJ1-1; 7 positions match TRBD1. The CDR3 covers 16 residues. Germline CDR1 reads LGHDT; CDR2 reads YNNKEL (reference sequence). CDR3 sequence: CASRQWPGGGNTEAFF. The CDR3 region has the DNA TGTGCCAGCCGCCAATGGCCAGGAGGGGGCAACACTGAAGCTTTCTTT.

The chain recombines TRBV24-1 with TRBJ2-3; possible D gene TRBD2, 6 bases. The length of the CDR3 is 13 residues. Per germline, CDR1 KGHDR and CDR2 SFDVKD. With 4 bases removed from V and 4 bases from J, the gap between germline ends came to 8 bases. The CDR3 DNA reads as TGTGCCACCAGTGAGGGAGGCGCAGATACGCAGTATTTT. Translation gives CATSEGGADTQYF.

The genes are TRBV21-1 and TRBJ2-7; the table's D call of TRBD2 was not tested on the DNA. TRBV21-1 is termed a pseudogene. There are 12 residues in the CDR3. This CDR3 is CASSKRDYEQYF. The CDR3 DNA is TGTGCCAGCAGCAAACGAGACTACGAGCAGTACTTC.

The J gene is TRBJ1-2, the V gene TRBV29-1; 9 nucleotides align to TRBD1. CDR3 size: 13 residues. V dropped 7 bases and J dropped 2; count of bases not matched to a gene: 5. The V gene's germline CDR1 is SQVTM and CDR2 ANQGSEA. For the CDR3, the DNA is TGCAGCGGGAGGACAGGGGTAAACTATGGCTACACCTTC. This codes for CSGRTGVNYGYTF.

This clone was observed a single time. This sequence joins TRBV29-1 and TRBJ2-1; 13 nucleotides match TRBD2. CDR3 length: 14 residues. CDR1 is SQVTM and CDR2 is ANQGSEA in the germline V gene. Losses at the gene ends were 8 bases for V and 6 bases for J; bases not matched to a gene: 7. CDR3 protein: CSLSTSGRGNEQFF. The CDR3 DNA reads TGCAGCCTTTCTACTAGCGGGAGGGGCAATGAGCAGTTCTTC.

The sample holds a few counts of this clone. V gene TRBV5-6 combines with J gene TRBJ1-1; the D gene is possibly TRBD1 (6 bases). The V gene's germline CDR1 is SGHDT and CDR2 YYEEEE. V lost 4 bases and J lost 1, with 17 bases in between. This CDR3 contains 16 residues. DNA for the CDR3: TGTGCCAGCAGCCCCGCGGGGGGCAGTAGGAACACTGAAGCTTTCTTT. It is translated as CASSPAGGSRNTEAFF.

The gene calls are TRBV19 and TRBJ1-4; D may be TRBD1 (6 bases). Trimming removed 5 bases at V and 6 bases at J, with 16 bases between. In germline, CDR1 is LNHDA, CDR2 SQIVND (reference sequence). This CDR3 region has 15 residues. Written as DNA, the CDR3 is TGTGCCAGTAGTCCGCCTACAGGGACGGATGAAAAACTGTTTTTT. Translation gives CASSPPTGTDEKLFF.

The rearrangement joins TRBV27 to TRBJ1-5, with unresolved D. This CDR3 is 13 amino acids long. Germline lookup yields CDR1 MNHEY and CDR2 SMNVEV (reference sequence). Trimming removed 4 bases at V and 4 bases at J, with 8 bases between. The CDR3 nucleotides read TGTGCCAGCAGTTCGACGGGGAATCAGCCCCAGCATTTT. The encoded protein is CASSSTGNQPQHF.

In this sample, this clone turned up once. The rearrangement links TRBV10-3 to TRBJ1-1; no definite D call. The CDR3 has 13 residues. Trimming took off 7 bases at V and 6 bases at J, with 15 bases between the two ends. Germline V gene data show CDR1 as ENHRY and CDR2 as SYGVKD. CDR3 region: CAINPGYLPEAFF. The DNA for the CDR3 is TGTGCCATCAACCCGGGATACCTACCTGAAGCTTTCTTT.

The V gene is TRBV27, the J gene TRBJ2-1; 9 nucleotides align to TRBD2. CDR3 length equals 16 residues. Trimming took 7 bases from V and 0 from J; bases not matched to a gene: 7. CDR1 and CDR2 (germline): MNHEY, SMNVEV (reference sequence). CDR3 bases: TGTGCCAGCAAAAGGACTAGCGCCAGCTCCTACAATGAGCAGTTCTTC. Its protein product is CASKRTSASSYNEQFF.

This clone was observed once. The chain recombines TRBV5-1 with TRBJ2-5, with 7 bases lining up with TRBD1. Germline assignment: CDR1 SGHRS and CDR2 YFSETQ. CDR3 size: 14 residues. V lost 3 bases to trimming and J lost 3 bases; unmatched junction nucleotides: 5. For the CDR3, the DNA is TGCGCCAGCAGCTCTACAGGGGCGGAAGAGACCCAGTACTTC. Residues: CASSSTGAEETQYF. Full variable domain (missing parts from reference TRBV5-1 and TRBJ2-5): KAGVTQTPRYLIKTRGQQVTLSCSPISGHRSVSWYQQTPGQGLQFLFEYFSETQRNKGNFPGRFSGRQFSNSRSEMNVSTLELGDSALYLCASSSTGAEETQYFGPGTRLLVL.

The rearrangement uses TRBV6-5 and TRBJ1-5, with TRBD1 matching 9 bases. Germline V CDR1 and CDR2: MNHEY, SVGAGI. The CDR3 is made up of 15 amino acids. The V segment lost 11 bases and the J segment 7 bases; nucleotides outside the gene matches: 15. As DNA, the CDR3 is TGTGCCTCCTCGGATGGGGGGACAGGGATACAGCCCCAGCATTTT. It translates to CASSDGGTGIQPQHF.

This chain joins TRBV20-1 and TRBJ1-1, with D perhaps matching TRBD1 (6 bases). CDR3 length equals 11 residues. The germline V gene encodes CDR1 DFQATT and CDR2 SNEGSKA (reference sequence). With 5 bases removed from V and 11 bases from J, the gap between germline ends came to 15 bases. In DNA, the CDR3 is TGCAGTGCTCCCCGGGGGGCCCTGGCTTTCTTT. This encodes CSAPRGALAFF.

This chain connects TRBV11-3 to TRBJ2-2; 7 positions agree with TRBD1. V shed 5 bases and J 6 bases; nucleotides not matched to a gene: 0. CDR1 and CDR2 (germline): SGHNT, YENEEA. This CDR3 is built from 12 residues. The CDR3 sequence is CASSQGAGELFF. In DNA, the CDR3 is TGTGCCAGCAGCCAGGGGGCCGGGGAGCTGTTTTTT.

The chain links TRBV30 to TRBJ1-5, with D possibly TRBD1 on 6 matching bases. Germline loops: CDR1 GTSNPN, CDR2 SVGIG (reference sequence). The V gene lost 0 bases and the J gene lost 4 bases, with 16 bases spanning the gap. CDR3 size: 16 residues. CDR3 in amino acids: CAWSVPAGATNQPQHF. In DNA, the CDR3 is TGTGCCTGGAGTGTACCCGCAGGGGCCACAAATCAGCCCCAGCATTTT.

This chain links TRBV5-1 with TRBJ2-5; TRBD2 might be the D (6 bases). The CDR3 has 15 residues. V was trimmed by 6 bases and J by 2 bases, leaving 17 bases between them. The V gene's germline CDR1 is SGHRS and CDR2 YFSETQ. The CDR3 bases are TGCGCCAGCACGCGGGACGCAGGTAATCAAGAGACCCAGTACTTC. This gives the protein CASTRDAGNQETQYF. The entire variable domain, with the rest obtained from reference TRBV5-1 and TRBJ2-5, is as follows: KAGVTQTPRYLIKTRGQQVTLSCSPISGHRSVSWYQQTPGQGLQFLFEYFSETQRNKGNFPGRFSGRQFSNSRSEMNVSTLELGDSALYLCASTRDAGNQETQYFGPGTRLLVL.

This clone has just one count. This chain joins TRBV6-5 and TRBJ1-1; D remains ambiguous. Germline CDR1 reads MNHEY; CDR2 reads SVGAGI. V was trimmed by 6 bases and J by 1 base, leaving 12 bases between them. CDR3 length: 14 residues. This chain's CDR3 is CASSLVAGNTEAFF. The CDR3 DNA reads as TGTGCCAGCAGCCTCGTGGCGGGGAACACTGAAGCTTTCTTT.

The chain has TRBV7-9 and TRBJ2-2; tentatively, D is TRBD1 (5 bases). The CDR3 covers 15 residues. CDR1 SEHNR and CDR2 FQNEAQ come from the germline V gene (reference sequence). V was trimmed by 3 bases and J by 1 base, leaving 9 bases between them. For the CDR3, the DNA is TGTGCCAGCAGCTTCCGCCAGGGGAACACCGGGGAGCTGTTTTTT. Encoded protein: CASSFRQGNTGELFF.

This clone was seen just once. The chain links TRBV14 to TRBJ1-6; possible D gene TRBD1, 6 bases. Trimming left V 6 bases short and J 4 bases short, with 13 bases between. The V gene's germline CDR1 is SGHDN and CDR2 FVKESK. The CDR3 spans 15 residues. In DNA, the CDR3 is TGTGCCAGCAGTCAGGGACAAGCATATAATTCACCCCTCCACTTT. It codes for CASSQGQAYNSPLHF.

This clone appeared a single time. The chain carries TRBV27 and TRBJ1-2, with 10 bases that match TRBD1. The germline V gene has CDR1 MNHEY and CDR2 SMNVEV (reference sequence). This CDR3 contains 16 residues. The V gene end was trimmed by 6 bases and the J gene end by 8 bases; junction bases not matched to a gene: 15. The CDR3 nucleotides are TGTGCCAGCAGGAAGACCACCGGGACAGGGGCGTTAGGCTACACCTTC. It is translated as CASRKTTGTGALGYTF.

To note about this clone: The junction and the germline gene differ at one end; a read error may be behind it. Other DNA sequences in this specimen translate into the identical CDR3. V and J are TRBV10-3 and TRBJ1-5; D unresolved. Germline assignment: CDR1 ENHRY and CDR2 SYGVKD. CDR3 length: 13 residues. In nucleotides, the CDR3 is TGTGCCATCAGTGAACGGCGGGATCAGCCTCAGCATTTT. Its protein product is CAISERRDQPQHF.

The chain uses TRBV19 and TRBJ2-2, with D possibly TRBD2 on 7 matching bases. The CDR3 is 15 residues long. Trimming removed 10 bases at V and 5 bases at J, with 20 bases between. Germline CDR1 reads LNHDA; CDR2 reads SQIVND (reference sequence). This chain's CDR3 is CATRGRASITGELFF. CDR3 in DNA: TGTGCCACTAGGGGGAGGGCCTCGATTACCGGGGAGCTGTTTTTT.

The chain has TRBV5-1 and TRBJ2-6, with 11 positions matching TRBD2. Trimming removed 2 bases from V and 4 bases from J; junction bases left unmatched: 5. Germline-derived CDR1 and CDR2 are SGHRS and YFSETQ. The CDR3 is 17 residues long. Written as DNA, the CDR3 is TGCGCCAGCAGCTTACTAGCGGGAGAGGCCGGGGCCAACGTCCTGACTTTC. This encodes CASSLLAGEAGANVLTF. Looking up the rest from reference TRBV5-1 and TRBJ2-6 gives the full variable domain: KAGVTQTPRYLIKTRGQQVTLSCSPISGHRSVSWYQQTPGQGLQFLFEYFSETQRNKGNFPGRFSGRQFSNSRSEMNVSTLELGDSALYLCASSLLAGEAGANVLTFGAGSRLTVL.

The CDR3 sequence is CASSQGEGTEAFF. For the CDR3, the DNA is TGTGCCAGCAGTCAGGGGGAAGGCACTGAAGCTTTCTTT. This sequence joins TRBV12-3 or TRBV12-4 and TRBJ1-1; 7 bases align to TRBD1. This CDR3 contains 13 residues. V was pared by 5 bases and J by 4 bases, with 4 bases of the junction left unmatched.

The chain joins TRBV6-4 to TRBJ2-3, with TRBD2 matching 9 bases. CDR3 length: 15 amino acids. Unmatched junction bases numbered 9, after V lost 7 bases and J lost 4 bases. The V gene's germline CDR1 is MRHNA and CDR2 SNTAGT. DNA of the CDR3: TGTGCCAGCACTCTTAGCGGGAGTTCTTCAGATACGCAGTATTTT. This sequence encodes CASTLSGSSSDTQYF.

The chain carries TRBV5-1 and TRBJ2-5, with 13 bases identical to TRBD2. V lost 0 bases, J lost 5 bases, and 1 base stayed unmatched. The CDR3 contains 15 residues. Germline assignment: CDR1 SGHRS and CDR2 YFSETQ. In nucleotides, the CDR3 is TGCGCCAGCAGCTTGGTACTAGCGGGAGGGGAGACCCAGTACTTC. It is translated as CASSLVLAGGETQYF.

The chain carries TRBV9 and TRBJ1-4, with 10 positions matching TRBD1. This CDR3 contains 15 residues. The ends lost 4 bases at V and 5 bases at J; junction bases unmatched: 5. CDR1 and CDR2 from the germline V gene are SGDLS and YYNGEE. CDR3 sequence reads: CASSSGQGVNEKLFF. For the CDR3, the DNA is TGTGCCAGCAGCAGCGGACAGGGGGTAAATGAAAAACTGTTTTTT.